The clone carrying this TCR beta chain was counted a single time. The antigen is unknown. The CDR3 has 14 amino acids. CDR1 and CDR2 from the germline V gene are MNHEY and SVGAGI. J lost 2 bases, V lost 8 bases, and 3 bases had no gene match. These data originate in a study of T cell responses to AZD1222 COVID-19 vaccine. The method was immunoSEQ multiplex PCR; TCRdb's version includes in-frame clones alone and lacks a portion of them. The sample has 130,000 to 150,000 clones, 90% seen once. Points from the study as a whole: All repertoire sampling was performed exclusively after the peak T cell response. The reported proportion of spike-specific TCRs targeting unmutated variant regions was nearly half. Clonal diversity was possibly underestimated; the donors were predominantly white British and more often female.

Sequencing was performed on peripheral blood, taken on day 0 of AZD1222 vaccination. The chain combines TRBV6-5 with TRBJ2-3; TRBD2 matches 11 bases. The sequence was collected from an adult in good health. CDR3 amino acids: CASQLAGDTDTQYF. The CDR3 nucleotides read TGTGCCAGCCAACTAGCGGGAGACACAGATACGCAGTATTTT.